The next 21 T cell receptor beta chains were all read from a single sample in a study of T cell responses to AZD1222 COVID-19 vaccine. TCRdb's table, derived via immunoSEQ multiplex PCR, lists solely in-frame clones and lacks some. The table lists 170,000 or so clones, about nine tenths of them singletons, with about 2.8% in the top ten. Sequenced material: peripheral blood, taken on day 0 of AZD1222 vaccination. The receptors originated from an adult in good health.

J is TRBJ1-5 and V is TRBV9, with TRBD1 as a possible D gene (6 bases). Trimming cost V 0 bases and J 4 bases, with 8 bases left between them. The CDR3 sequence is 14 residues long. The germline V gene has CDR1 SGDLS and CDR2 YYNGEE. This CDR3 reads CASSVGQGNQPQHF. In nucleotides, the CDR3 is TGTGCCAGCAGCGTAGGGCAGGGGAATCAGCCCCAGCATTTT.

The chain is built from TRBV19 and TRBJ2-5; D is unresolved. Per germline, CDR1 LNHDA and CDR2 SQIVND (reference sequence). The CDR3 is 14 amino acids. V lost 1 base and J 5 bases, leaving 11 bases between the germline ends. CDR3 protein: CASSIGGGVETQYF. In DNA, the CDR3 is TGTGCCAGTAGTATAGGGGGTGGGGTCGAGACCCAGTACTTC. Together with reference TRBV19 and TRBJ2-5, the CDR3 gives the full variable domain: DGGITQSPKYLFRKEGQNVTLSCEQNLNHDAMYWYRQDPGQGLRLIYYSQIVNDFQKGDIAEGYSVSREKKESFPLTVTSAQKNPTAFYLCASSIGGGVETQYFGPGTRLLVL.

The CDR3 loop reads CASSAGTGAANSPLHF. The CDR3 DNA reads TGTGCCAGCAGTGCTGGGACAGGGGCAGCTAATTCACCCCTCCACTTT. The rearrangement joins TRBV6-1 to TRBJ1-6, with 10 bases that match TRBD1. The length of the CDR3 is 16 residues. The germline V gene has CDR1 MNHNS and CDR2 SASEGT. Germline trimming cut 4 bases from V and 6 bases from J; bases unmatched to any gene: 6.

In nucleotides, the CDR3 is TGTGCCAGCAGCATCGGGACAGGGCGGGATTCACCCCTCCACTTT. Encoded protein: CASSIGTGRDSPLHF. J is TRBJ1-6 and V is TRBV9; 9 bases agree with TRBD1. V trimming: 4 bases; J trimming: 8 bases; junction bases outside the gene matches: 7. Germline CDR1 reads SGDLS; CDR2 reads YYNGEE. The CDR3 totals 15 residues.

The V call is TRBV9, the J call TRBJ1-1; D is uncertain. The CDR3 covers 13 residues. Per germline, CDR1 SGDLS and CDR2 YYNGEE. The germline V and J ends were trimmed by 3 bases and 6 bases, with 12 bases remaining between them. The CDR3 loop is CASSDPAGAEAFF. The CDR3 nucleotides read TGTGCCAGCAGCGACCCGGCCGGGGCTGAAGCTTTCTTT.

The chain couples TRBV13 to TRBJ1-2; D is perhaps TRBD1 (5 bases). The CDR3 is made up of 14 amino acids. Trimming shortened V by 1 base and J by 8 bases, and 14 bases separated the two germline ends. Per germline, CDR1 PRHDT and CDR2 FYEKMQ (reference sequence). For the CDR3, the DNA is TGTGCCAGCAGCTTAGAGGGGCGGGGATACGGCTACACCTTC. This sequence encodes CASSLEGRGYGYTF.

V gene TRBV19 combines with J gene TRBJ1-5, with 7 bases lining up with TRBD1. J gave up 0 bases and V 6 bases, and 11 bases lay outside the gene matches. The CDR3 has 17 residues. The germline CDR1 and CDR2 sequences are LNHDA and SQIVND (reference sequence). CDR3 sequence: CASRGNRDSYSNQPQHF. For the CDR3, the DNA is TGTGCCAGTAGGGGGAACCGGGACAGTTATAGCAATCAGCCCCAGCATTTT.

J is TRBJ2-3 and V is TRBV5-4; perhaps TRBD2 as D (5 bases). Per germline, CDR1 SGHNT and CDR2 YYREEE (reference sequence). Trimming took 4 bases from V and 2 from J, leaving 8 bases between them. The CDR3 has 13 residues. CDR3 sequence (DNA): TGTGCCAGCAGCCGGACTGCCACAGATACGCAGTATTTT. This translates into CASSRTATDTQYF. The full variable domain, with the rest looked up from reference TRBV5-4 and TRBJ2-3, is ETGVTQSPTHLIKTRGQQVTLRCSSQSGHNTVSWYQQALGQGPQFIFQYYREEENGRGNFPPRFSGLQFPNYSSELNVNALELDDSALYLCASSRTATDTQYFGPGTRLTVL.

This rearrangement joins TRBV18 to TRBJ1-1, with TRBD1 as a possible D gene (5 bases). CDR3 length: 16 residues. Germline CDR1 reads KGHSH; CDR2 reads LQKENI. V was trimmed by 1 base and J by 6 bases, leaving 18 bases between them. CDR3 region: CASSPLSGAQGAEAFF. As DNA, the CDR3 is TGTGCCAGCTCACCACTTTCCGGGGCCCAAGGCGCTGAAGCTTTCTTT.

In DNA, the CDR3 is TGTGCCAGCAATTGGGAGGGTTCTCAGCCCCAGCATTTT. Protein sequence: CASNWEGSQPQHF. J is TRBJ1-5 and V is TRBV2; D not certain. This CDR3 has 13 residues. Trimming took off 7 bases at V and 6 bases at J, with 13 bases between the two ends. Looked up from germline, CDR1 is SNHLY and CDR2 is FYNNEI.

The J gene is TRBJ1-1, the V gene TRBV6-5; D is perhaps TRBD1 (5 bases). This CDR3 spans 15 amino acids. V dropped 7 bases and J dropped 2 bases, with 17 bases sitting between them. Germline V gene data show CDR1 as MNHEY and CDR2 as SVGAGI. The CDR3 is CASIWAGGVNTEAFF. The CDR3 DNA is TGTGCCAGCATTTGGGCCGGGGGGGTTAACACTGAAGCTTTCTTT.

The gene calls are TRBV4-2 and TRBJ2-4; D may be TRBD1 (5 bases). Germline assignment: CDR1 LGHNA and CDR2 YNFKEQ. The CDR3 length is 15 residues. V lost 4 bases to trimming and J lost 1 base, with 11 bases between them. For the CDR3, the DNA is TGTGCCAGCAGCCCAATATCAGGGGCCAAAAACATTCAGTACTTC. This sequence encodes CASSPISGAKNIQYF.

V is TRBV16 and J is TRBJ2-1; D might be TRBD1 or TRBD2, each matching 5 bases. Trimming left V 2 bases short and J 0 bases short, with 8 bases between. Germline CDR1 and CDR2: KGHSY and FQNENV. This CDR3 has 15 residues. CDR3 residues: CASSQEGTSYNEQFF. In nucleotides, the CDR3 is TGTGCCAGCAGCCAAGAGGGGACCTCCTACAATGAGCAGTTCTTC.

This clone was counted a single time. The V and J genes are TRBV5-4 and TRBJ1-2, with D perhaps TRBD1 (5 bases). Germline CDR1 and CDR2: SGHNT and YYREEE (reference sequence). This CDR3 comprises 15 residues. V gave up 4 bases and J gave up 1 base, with 14 bases separating them. The CDR3 DNA reads TGTGCCAGCAGCCTGGGGCAGGCGAGTAACTATGGCTACACCTTC. Protein product: CASSLGQASNYGYTF.

This chain joins TRBV5-6 and TRBJ2-2; D is possibly TRBD1 (5 bases). This CDR3 region has 14 residues. The V end lost 2 bases, the J end lost 8 bases, and 13 bases lay between the germline ends. Germline CDR1 reads SGHDT; CDR2 reads YYEEEE. The CDR3 region is CASSLGQGRGELFF. CDR3 in DNA: TGTGCCAGCAGCTTAGGGCAGGGCCGAGGGGAGCTGTTTTTT.

This chain links TRBV9 with TRBJ2-2; no firm D call. Trimming pared 0 bases from V and 5 bases from J, leaving 5 bases between. CDR1 and CDR2 (germline): SGDLS, YYNGEE. The CDR3 has 13 residues. This CDR3 is CASSVEPTGELFF. In nucleotides, the CDR3 is TGTGCCAGCAGCGTAGAACCGACCGGGGAGCTGTTTTTT.

The V gene is TRBV19, the J gene TRBJ2-7; D uncertain. CDR3 size: 15 residues. Per the germline V gene, CDR1 is LNHDA and CDR2 is SQIVND (reference sequence). V gave up 5 bases and J gave up 3 bases, with 17 bases separating them. The CDR3 region is CASSVQDNSDYEQYF. Here the CDR3 DNA reads TGTGCCAGTAGTGTCCAGGATAACTCCGACTACGAGCAGTACTTC.

The gene calls are TRBV21-1 and TRBJ1-2. TRBV21-1 is given as a pseudogene. CDR3 length: 16 amino acids. This chain's CDR3 is CASSKGDWTAGRGYTF. CDR3 nucleotide sequence: TGTGCCAGCAGCAAAGGGGATTGGACGGCCGGGCGAGGCTACACCTTC.

The V gene is TRBV6-5, the J gene TRBJ1-2, with D possibly matching TRBD1 (6 bases). Germline CDR1 and CDR2: MNHEY and SVGAGI. V was clipped by 5 bases and J by 8 bases, with 12 bases between them. This CDR3 comprises 12 residues. This chain's CDR3 is CASSQQGGGYTF. As DNA, the CDR3 is TGTGCCAGCAGTCAACAGGGTGGCGGCTACACCTTC.

The rearrangement uses TRBV7-2 and TRBJ2-1; possible D gene TRBD1, 5 bases. CDR3 length equals 15 residues. The V end was cut by 1 base, the J end by 6 bases, with 13 bases between. CDR1 SGHTA and CDR2 FQGNSA come from the germline V gene. In DNA, the CDR3 is TGTGCCAGCAGCTTAGGGATGGGGCTTCGCAATGAGCAGTTCTTC. Its protein is CASSLGMGLRNEQFF.

This rearrangement joins TRBV19 to TRBJ2-2; TRBD2 might be the D (6 bases). The germline V gene encodes CDR1 LNHDA and CDR2 SQIVND (reference sequence). V was shortened by 6 bases and J by 0 bases, with 11 bases between the two germline ends. The CDR3 length is 15 residues. CDR3 coding DNA: TGTGCCAGTAGCCCGAGACTAGCGAACACCGGGGAGCTGTTTTTT. Translated: CASSPRLANTGELFF.